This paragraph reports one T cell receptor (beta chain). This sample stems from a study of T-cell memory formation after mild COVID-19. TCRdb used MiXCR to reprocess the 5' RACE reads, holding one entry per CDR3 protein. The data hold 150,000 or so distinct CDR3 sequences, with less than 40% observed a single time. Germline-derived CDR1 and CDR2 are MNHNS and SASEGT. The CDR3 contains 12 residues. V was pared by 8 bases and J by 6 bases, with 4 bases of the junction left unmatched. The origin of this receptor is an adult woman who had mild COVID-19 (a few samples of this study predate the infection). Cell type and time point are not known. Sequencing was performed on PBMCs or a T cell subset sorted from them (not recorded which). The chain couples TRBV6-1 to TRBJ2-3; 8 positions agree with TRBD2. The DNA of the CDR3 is TGTGCCAGCTCCTGGACTAGCGATACGCAGTATTTT. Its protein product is CASSWTSDTQYF.